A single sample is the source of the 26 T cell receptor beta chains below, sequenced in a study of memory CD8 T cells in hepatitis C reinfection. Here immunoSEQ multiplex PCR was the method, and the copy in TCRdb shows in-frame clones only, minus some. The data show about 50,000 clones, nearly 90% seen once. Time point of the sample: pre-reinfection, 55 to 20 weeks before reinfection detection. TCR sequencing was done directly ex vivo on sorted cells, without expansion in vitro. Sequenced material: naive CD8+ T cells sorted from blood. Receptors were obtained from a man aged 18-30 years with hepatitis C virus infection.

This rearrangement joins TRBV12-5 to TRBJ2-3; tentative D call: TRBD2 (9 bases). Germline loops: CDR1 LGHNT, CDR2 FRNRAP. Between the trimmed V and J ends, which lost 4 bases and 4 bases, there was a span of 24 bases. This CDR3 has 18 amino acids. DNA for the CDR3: TGTGCTAGTGGTTCGTCAGGGGGCGCGGGAGGGGTGGCAGATACGCAGTATTTT. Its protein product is CASGSSGGAGGVADTQYF. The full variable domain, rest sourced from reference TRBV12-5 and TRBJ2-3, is DARVTQTPRHKVTEMGQEVTMRCQPILGHNTVFWYRQTMMQGLELLAYFRNRAPLDDSGMPKDRFSAEMPDATLATLKIQPSEPRDSAVYFCASGSSGGAGGVADTQYFGPGTRLTVL.

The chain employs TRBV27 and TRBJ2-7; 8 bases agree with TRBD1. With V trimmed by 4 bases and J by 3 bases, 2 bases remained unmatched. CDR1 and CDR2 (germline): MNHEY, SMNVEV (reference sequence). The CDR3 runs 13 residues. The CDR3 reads CASSSGQGYEQYF. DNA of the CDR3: TGTGCCAGCAGTTCCGGACAGGGCTACGAGCAGTACTTC.

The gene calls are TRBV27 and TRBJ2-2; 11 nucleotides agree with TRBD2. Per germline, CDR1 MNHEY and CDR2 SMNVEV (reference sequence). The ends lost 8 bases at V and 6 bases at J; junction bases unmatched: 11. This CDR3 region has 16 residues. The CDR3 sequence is CASFSSGGAVSGELFF. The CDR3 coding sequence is TGTGCCAGCTTTAGTAGCGGGGGGGCAGTGTCCGGGGAGCTGTTTTTT.

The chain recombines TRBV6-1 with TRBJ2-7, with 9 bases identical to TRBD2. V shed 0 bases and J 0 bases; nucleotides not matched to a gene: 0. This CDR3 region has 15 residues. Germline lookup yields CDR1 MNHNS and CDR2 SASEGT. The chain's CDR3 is CASSEASGGSYEQYF. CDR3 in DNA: TGTGCCAGCAGTGAAGCTAGCGGGGGCTCCTACGAGCAGTACTTC.

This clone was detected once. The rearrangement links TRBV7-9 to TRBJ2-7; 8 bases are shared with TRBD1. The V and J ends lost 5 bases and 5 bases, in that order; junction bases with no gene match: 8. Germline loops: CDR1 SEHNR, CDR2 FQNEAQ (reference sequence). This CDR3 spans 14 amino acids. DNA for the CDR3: TGTGCCAGCAGCGCAGGACAGGGTGTCAACGAGCAGTACTTC. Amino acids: CASSAGQGVNEQYF.

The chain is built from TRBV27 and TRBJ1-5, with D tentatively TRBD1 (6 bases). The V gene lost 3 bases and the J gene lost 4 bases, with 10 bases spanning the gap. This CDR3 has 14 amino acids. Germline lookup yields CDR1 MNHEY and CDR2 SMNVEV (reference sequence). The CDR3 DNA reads TGTGCCAGCAGTTTCAGGGGCGGGAATCAGCCCCAGCATTTT. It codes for CASSFRGGNQPQHF.

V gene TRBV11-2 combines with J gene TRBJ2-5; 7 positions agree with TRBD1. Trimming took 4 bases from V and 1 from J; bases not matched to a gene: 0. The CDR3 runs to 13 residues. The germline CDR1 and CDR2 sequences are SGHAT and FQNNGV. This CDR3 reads CASSYRGQETQYF. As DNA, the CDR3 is TGTGCCAGCAGCTACAGGGGCCAAGAGACCCAGTACTTC.

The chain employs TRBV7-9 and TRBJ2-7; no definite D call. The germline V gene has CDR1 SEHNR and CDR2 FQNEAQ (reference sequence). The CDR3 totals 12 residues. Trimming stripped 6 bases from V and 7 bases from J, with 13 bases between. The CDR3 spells CASSLAGMEQYV. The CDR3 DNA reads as TGTGCCAGCAGTCTTGCCGGTATGGAGCAGTACGTC.

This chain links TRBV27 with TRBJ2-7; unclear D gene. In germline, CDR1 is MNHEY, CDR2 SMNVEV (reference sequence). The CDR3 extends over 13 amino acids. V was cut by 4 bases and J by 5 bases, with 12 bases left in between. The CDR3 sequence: CASSSIIQNEQYF. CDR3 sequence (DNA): TGTGCCAGCAGTTCCATAATACAGAACGAGCAGTACTTC.

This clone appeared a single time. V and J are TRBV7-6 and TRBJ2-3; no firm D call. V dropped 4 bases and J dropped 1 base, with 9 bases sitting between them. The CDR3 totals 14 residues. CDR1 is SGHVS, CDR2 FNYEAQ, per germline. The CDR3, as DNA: TGTGCCAGCAGCTCCTCTTCGGGCACAGATACGCAGTATTTT. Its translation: CASSSSSGTDTQYF. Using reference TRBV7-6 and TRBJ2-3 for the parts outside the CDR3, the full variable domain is GAGVSQSPRYKVTKRGQDVALRCDPISGHVSLYWYRQALGQGPEFLTYFNYEAQQDKSGLPNDRFSAERPEGSISTLTIQRTEQRDSAMYRCASSSSSGTDTQYFGPGTRLTVL.

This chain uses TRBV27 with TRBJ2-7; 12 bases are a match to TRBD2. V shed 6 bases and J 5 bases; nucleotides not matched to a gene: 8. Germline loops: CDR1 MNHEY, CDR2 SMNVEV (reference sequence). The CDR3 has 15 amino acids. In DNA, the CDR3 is TGTGCCAGCAGGCTACGACTAGCGGGAGCCGACGAGCAGTACTTC. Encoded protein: CASRLRLAGADEQYF.

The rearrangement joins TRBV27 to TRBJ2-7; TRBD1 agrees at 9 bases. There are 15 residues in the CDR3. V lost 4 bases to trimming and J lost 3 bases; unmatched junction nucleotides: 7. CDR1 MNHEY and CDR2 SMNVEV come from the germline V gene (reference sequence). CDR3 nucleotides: TGTGCCAGCAGTTCGTACAGGGACAGGGACTACGAGCAGTACTTC. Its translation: CASSSYRDRDYEQYF.

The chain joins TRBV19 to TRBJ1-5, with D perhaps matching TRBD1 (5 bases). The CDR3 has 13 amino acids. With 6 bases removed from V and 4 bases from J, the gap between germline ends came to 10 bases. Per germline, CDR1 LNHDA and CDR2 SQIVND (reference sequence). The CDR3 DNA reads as TGTGCCAGTAGCAGGGAGGGAAATCAGCCCCAGCATTTT. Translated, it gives CASSREGNQPQHF.

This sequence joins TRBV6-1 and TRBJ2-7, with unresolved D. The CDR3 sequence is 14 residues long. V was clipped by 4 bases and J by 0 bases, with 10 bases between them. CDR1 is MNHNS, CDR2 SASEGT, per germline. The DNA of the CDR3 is TGTGCCAGCAGTGTAGTGGGCTACTCCTACGAGCAGTACTTC. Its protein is CASSVVGYSYEQYF.

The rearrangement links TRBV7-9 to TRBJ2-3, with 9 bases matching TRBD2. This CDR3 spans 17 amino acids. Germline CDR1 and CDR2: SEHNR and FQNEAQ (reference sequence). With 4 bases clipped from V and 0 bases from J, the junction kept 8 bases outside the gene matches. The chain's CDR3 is CASSYDPSGASTDTQYF. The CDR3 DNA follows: TGTGCCAGCAGCTATGACCCTAGCGGGGCTAGCACAGATACGCAGTATTTT.

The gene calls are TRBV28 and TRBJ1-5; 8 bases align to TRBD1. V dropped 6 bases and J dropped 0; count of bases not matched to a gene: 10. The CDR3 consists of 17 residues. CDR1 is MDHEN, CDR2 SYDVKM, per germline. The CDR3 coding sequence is TGTGCCAGCAGAGCGGGACAGGTTTCAGTTAGCAATCAGCCCCAGCATTTT. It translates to CASRAGQVSVSNQPQHF.

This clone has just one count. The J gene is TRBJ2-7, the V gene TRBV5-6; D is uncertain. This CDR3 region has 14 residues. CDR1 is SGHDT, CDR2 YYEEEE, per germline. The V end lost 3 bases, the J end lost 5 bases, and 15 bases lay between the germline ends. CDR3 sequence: CASSSQEKSNEQYF. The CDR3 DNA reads TGTGCCAGCAGCTCCCAAGAGAAGTCAAACGAGCAGTACTTC.

CDR3 sequence: CASSLGESAYNEQFF. The CDR3 region has the DNA TGTGCCAGCAGTTTGGGAGAATCGGCCTACAATGAGCAGTTCTTC. The chain employs TRBV28 and TRBJ2-1; possibly TRBD2 for D (5 bases). Germline values: CDR1 MDHEN, CDR2 SYDVKM. V was pared by 3 bases and J by 2 bases, with 11 bases between. This CDR3 is built from 15 residues.

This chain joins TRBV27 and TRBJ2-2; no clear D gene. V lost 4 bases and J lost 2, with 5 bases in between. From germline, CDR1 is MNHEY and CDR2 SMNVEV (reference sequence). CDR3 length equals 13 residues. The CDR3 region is CASSSLNTGELFF. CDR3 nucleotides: TGTGCCAGCAGTTCCTTAAACACCGGGGAGCTGTTTTTT.

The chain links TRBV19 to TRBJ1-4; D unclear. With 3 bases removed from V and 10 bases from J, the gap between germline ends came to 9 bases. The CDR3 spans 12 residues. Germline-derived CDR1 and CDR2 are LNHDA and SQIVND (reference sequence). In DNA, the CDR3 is TGTGCCAGTAGTATCCCCCGGGGAAAACTGTTTTTT. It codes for CASSIPRGKLFF.

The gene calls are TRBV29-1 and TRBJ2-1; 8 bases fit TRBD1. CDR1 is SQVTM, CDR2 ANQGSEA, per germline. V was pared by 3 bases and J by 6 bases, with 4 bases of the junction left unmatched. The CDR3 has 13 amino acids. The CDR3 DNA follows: TGCAGCGTTGATGGGACAGGACTCAATGAGCAGTTCTTC. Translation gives CSVDGTGLNEQFF.

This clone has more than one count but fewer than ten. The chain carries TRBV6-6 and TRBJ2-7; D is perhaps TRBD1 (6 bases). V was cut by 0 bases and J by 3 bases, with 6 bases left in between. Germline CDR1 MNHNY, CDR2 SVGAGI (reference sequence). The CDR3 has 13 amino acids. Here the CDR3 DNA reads TGTGCCAGCAGTTACTCGGACAGCTACGAGCAGTACTTC. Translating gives CASSYSDSYEQYF.

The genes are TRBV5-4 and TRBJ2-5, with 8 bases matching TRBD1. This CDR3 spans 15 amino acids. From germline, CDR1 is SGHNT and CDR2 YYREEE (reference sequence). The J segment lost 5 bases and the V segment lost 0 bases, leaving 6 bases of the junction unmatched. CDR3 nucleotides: TGTGCCAGCAGCTTGGGGCCAGGGGGCGGGGAGACCCAGTACTTC. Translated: CASSLGPGGGETQYF.

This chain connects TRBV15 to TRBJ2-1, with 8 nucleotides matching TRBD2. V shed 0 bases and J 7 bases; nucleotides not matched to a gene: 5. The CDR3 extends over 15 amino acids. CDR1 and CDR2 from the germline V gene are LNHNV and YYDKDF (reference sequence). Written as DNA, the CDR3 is TGTGCCACCAGCAGAGATACAGCGGGAGCTAATGAGCAGTTCTTC. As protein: CATSRDTAGANEQFF.

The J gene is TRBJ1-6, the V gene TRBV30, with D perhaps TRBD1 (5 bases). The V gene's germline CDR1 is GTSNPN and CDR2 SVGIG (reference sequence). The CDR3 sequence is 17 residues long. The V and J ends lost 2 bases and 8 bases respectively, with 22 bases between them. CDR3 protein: CAWSTIDSRPLDSPLHF. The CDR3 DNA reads TGTGCCTGGAGTACCATTGACAGCCGCCCCTTGGATTCACCCCTCCACTTT.

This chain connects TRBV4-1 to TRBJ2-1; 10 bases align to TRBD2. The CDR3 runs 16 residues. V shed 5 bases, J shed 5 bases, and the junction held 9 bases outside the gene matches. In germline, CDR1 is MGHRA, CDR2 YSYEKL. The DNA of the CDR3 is TGCGCCAGCAGCGAACGAGCACTAGCGGGGCACAATGAGCAGTTCTTC. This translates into CASSERALAGHNEQFF.